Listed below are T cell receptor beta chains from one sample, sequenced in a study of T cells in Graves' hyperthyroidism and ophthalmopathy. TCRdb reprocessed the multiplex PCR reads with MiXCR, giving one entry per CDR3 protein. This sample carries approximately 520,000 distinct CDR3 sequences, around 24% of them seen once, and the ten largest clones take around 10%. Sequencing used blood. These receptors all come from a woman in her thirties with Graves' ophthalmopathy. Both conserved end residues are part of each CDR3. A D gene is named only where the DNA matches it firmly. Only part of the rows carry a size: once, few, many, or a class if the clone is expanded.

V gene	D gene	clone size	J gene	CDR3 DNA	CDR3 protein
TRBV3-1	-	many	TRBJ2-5	TGTGCCAGCAGGAACAGGGGAGGAGAGACCCAGTACTTC	CASRNRGGETQYF
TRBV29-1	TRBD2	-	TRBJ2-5	TGCAGCGCTAAGGGAGGGAACCAAGAGACCCAGTACTTC	CSAKGGNQETQYF
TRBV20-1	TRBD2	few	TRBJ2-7	TGCAGTGCTAGACTAGCGGGTGACAACTACGAGCAGTACTTC	CSARLAGDNYEQYF
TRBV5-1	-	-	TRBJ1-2	TGCGCCAGCAGCACGGGACCGACCCCTTCTTATGGCTACACCTTC	CASSTGPTPSYGYTF
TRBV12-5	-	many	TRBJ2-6	TGTGCTAGTGGTTTGGTACGGGGTGGGGCCAACGTCCTGACTTTC	CASGLVRGGANVLTF
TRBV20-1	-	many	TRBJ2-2	TGCAGTGCTAGAGATGGCGGGGCAGCATACACCGGGGAGCTGTTTTTT	CSARDGGAAYTGELFF
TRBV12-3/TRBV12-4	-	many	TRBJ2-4	TGTGCCAGCACCTTCACAGGTGTCGGCAAAAACATTCAGTACTTC	CASTFTGVGKNIQYF
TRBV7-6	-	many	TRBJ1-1	TGTGCCAGCAGCACCATCCGGGAGACCACTGAAGCTTTCTTT	CASSTIRETTEAFF
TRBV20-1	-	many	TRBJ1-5	TGCAGTGCTAGATTACCCCTGGGAAATCAGCCCCAGCATTTT	CSARLPLGNQPQHF
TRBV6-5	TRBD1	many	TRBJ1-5	TGTGCCAGCAGTTACGGGAGGGGGCTCAATCAGCCCCAGCATTTT	CASSYGRGLNQPQHF
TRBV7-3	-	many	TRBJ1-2	TGTGCCAGCAGAGGCAGAAGCTACACCTTC	CASRGRSYTF
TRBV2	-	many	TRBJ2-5	TGTGCCAGCAGTTTCTCCCAACGGGAGACCCAGTACTTC	CASSFSQRETQYF
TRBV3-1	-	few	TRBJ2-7	TGTGCCAGCAGCCAAGAGTGGGGCTACGAGCAGTACTTC	CASSQEWGYEQYF
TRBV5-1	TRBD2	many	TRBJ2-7	TGCGCCAGCAGCTTGGGTCCCAGGGACTACTACGAGCAGTACTTC	CASSLGPRDYYEQYF
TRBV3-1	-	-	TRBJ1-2	TGTGCCAGCAGCCAAGGACACCGGGCCTACACCTTC	CASSQGHRAYTF
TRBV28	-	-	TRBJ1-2	TGTGCCAGCAGTCCGCCCACAGGGCGGGGCTACACCTTC	CASSPPTGRGYTF
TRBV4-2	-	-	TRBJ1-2	TGTGCCAGCAGCCAGGACCCGGGGGAAGGCTACACCTTC	CASSQDPGEGYTF
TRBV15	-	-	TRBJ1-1	TGTGCCACCAGCAGAGCTGGGTCTGTCACTGAAGCTTTCTTT	CATSRAGSVTEAFF
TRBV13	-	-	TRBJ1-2	TGTGCCAGCAGCCGAGTCCGACAGATTAACTATGGCTACACCTTC	CASSRVRQINYGYTF
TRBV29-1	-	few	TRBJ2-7	TGCAGCGTTCGGTCAGGGGGAGGTGAGCAGTACTTC	CSVRSGGGEQYF
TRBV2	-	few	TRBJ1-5	TGTGCCAGCAGTGCTGGGCCGGTGGGCCAGCCCCAGCATTTT	CASSAGPVGQPQHF
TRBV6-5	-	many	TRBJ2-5	TGTGCCAGCGTCGAGATGGGGGGCGAAAAGACCCAGTACTTC	CASVEMGGEKTQYF
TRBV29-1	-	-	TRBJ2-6	TGCAGCGTTGTTGGACCGTCGAACTCTGGGGCCAACGTCCTGACTTTC	CSVVGPSNSGANVLTF